The TCR beta chain under discussion was sequenced for a study of blood T cell repertoires in COVID-19. Study-level information: Some COVID-19 samples were acute and others convalescent; all came from the United States, Italy and Spain.

The table lists this clone with a count of one. The junction shows a germline mismatch at one end, possibly a read error. The assay was immunoSEQ multiplex PCR, and TCRdb's table has in-frame clones only and misses some. The table shows fewer than 65,000 clones, with approximately 90% occurring only once. The clonotype was recovered from a woman between 55 and 75 years old with COVID-19, enrolled during active disease. The sample comprised peripheral blood.

CDR3 loop: CASSLPTGRGDF. The CDR3 nucleotides are TGTGCCAGCAGCCTTCCGACAGGGCGGGGAGACTTC. The genes are TRBV7-8 and TRBJ2-7; the D gene is possibly TRBD1 (7 bases). CDR1 SGHVS and CDR2 FQNEAQ come from the germline V gene. This CDR3 is 12 amino acids long.